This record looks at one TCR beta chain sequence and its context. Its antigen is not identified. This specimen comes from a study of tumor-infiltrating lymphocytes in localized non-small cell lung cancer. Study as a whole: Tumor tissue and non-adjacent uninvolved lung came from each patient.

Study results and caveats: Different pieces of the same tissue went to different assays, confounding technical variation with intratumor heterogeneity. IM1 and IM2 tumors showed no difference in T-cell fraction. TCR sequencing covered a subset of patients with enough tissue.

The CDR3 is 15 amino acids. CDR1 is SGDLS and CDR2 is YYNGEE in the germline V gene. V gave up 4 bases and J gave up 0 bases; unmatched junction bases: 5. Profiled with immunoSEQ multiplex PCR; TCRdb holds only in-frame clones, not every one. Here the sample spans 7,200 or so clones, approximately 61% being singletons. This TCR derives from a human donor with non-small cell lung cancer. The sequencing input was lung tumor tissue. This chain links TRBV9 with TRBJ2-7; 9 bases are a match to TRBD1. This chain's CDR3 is CASSPQGAFSYEQYF. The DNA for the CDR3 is TGTGCCAGCAGCCCACAGGGGGCATTCTCCTACGAGCAGTACTTC.